The clone carrying this TCR beta chain occurred a few times. Its antigen remains unknown. CDR3 size: 18 residues. With V trimmed by 5 bases and J by 0 bases, 9 bases remained unmatched. Per germline, CDR1 SGHVS and CDR2 FNYEAQ. The data are from a study of T cell repertoires in cytomegalovirus infection. Via MiXCR, TCRdb re-called the reads, giving one row per CDR3 protein. The sample contains tens of thousands of distinct CDR3 sequences, roughly 20% of which appear only once. This chain uses TRBV7-6 with TRBJ2-1, with TRBD2 matching over 11 bases. This clonotype originated in a human donor in good health (CMV status not recorded). Some clones in this sample may be carry-over from other donors' samples. The sample consisted of CD8+ T cells from cultured PBMCs, taken from culture after CMV antigen stimulation. CDR3 protein: CASSPSGRMFNSYNEQFF. CDR3 DNA sequence: TGTGCCAGCAGCCCTAGCGGGAGGATGTTTAACTCCTACAATGAGCAGTTCTTC.